This T cell receptor beta chain was observed in a study of identical twins. This CDR3 spans 15 amino acids. After removal of 2 bases from V and 6 bases from J, the junction contained 8 bases not matched to a gene. CDR1 is SGHVS and CDR2 is FNYEAQ in the germline V gene. A universal primer binding site was introduced by template switching. The final cDNA contained unique molecular identifiers. One entry per CDR3 protein results from TCRdb running MiXCR on the 5' RACE reads. The data show about 520,000 distinct CDR3 sequences, roughly a fifth seen once. These data are also associated with another study on T cells expressing NK-cell markers. From that study: Cells sorted as CD3+CD56+NKG2C+, CD3+CD56+NKG2C- and CD3+CD56-NKG2C+ T cells supplied the TCR beta repertoires.

The chain has TRBV7-6 and TRBJ2-7, with 9 bases identical to TRBD1. The TCR was taken from a woman aged 18-29 years in good health. The specimen was CD4+ T cells sorted from blood. CDR3 protein: CASSLKPGQGLEQYF. CDR3 nucleotides: TGTGCCAGCAGCTTAAAGCCGGGACAGGGACTCGAGCAGTACTTC.